A single sample gave rise to the 5 T cell receptor beta chains below, sequenced in a study of shared clonotypes between healthy human individuals. Generated by immunoSEQ multiplex PCR, the TCRdb table keeps only in-frame clones and is missing some. In the table there are 1.5 million to 1.9 million clones, about 98% of which are singletons. The sequenced sample was naive CD4+ T cells sorted from blood. Documented subset: CD45RA+ positively selected. Every receptor here comes from a man aged 25 to 40 in good health.

This clone was found once. The chain is built from TRBV6-5 and TRBJ2-7; TRBD2 matches at 7 bases. Trimming took 6 bases from V and 6 from J; bases not matched to a gene: 14. CDR3 length equals 15 residues. The germline V gene has CDR1 MNHEY and CDR2 SVGAGI. CDR3 protein: CASSRGTTNHIEQYF. The CDR3 DNA follows: TGTGCCAGCAGCCGAGGGACTACAAATCACATCGAGCAGTACTTC.

The chain carries TRBV12-5 and TRBJ1-5, with D hard to call. V was shortened by 0 bases and J by 6 bases, with 3 bases between the two germline ends. CDR1 and CDR2 from the germline V gene are LGHNT and FRNRAP. The CDR3 covers 12 residues. CDR3 in amino acids: CASGLVGQPQHF. The CDR3 coding sequence is TGTGCTAGTGGTTTGGTGGGTCAGCCCCAGCATTTT. Filled out from reference TRBV12-5 and TRBJ1-5, the complete variable domain reads DARVTQTPRHKVTEMGQEVTMRCQPILGHNTVFWYRQTMMQGLELLAYFRNRAPLDDSGMPKDRFSAEMPDATLATLKIQPSEPRDSAVYFCASGLVGQPQHFGDGTRLSIL.

This chain uses TRBV6-5 with TRBJ1-2; perhaps TRBD1 as D (5 bases). Germline CDR1 reads MNHEY; CDR2 reads SVGAGI. The CDR3 has 16 amino acids. Trimming removed 2 bases at V and 5 bases at J, with 18 bases between. This CDR3 is CASSYTKRDSMYGYTF. DNA of the CDR3: TGTGCCAGCAGTTACACCAAACGGGACTCCATGTATGGCTACACCTTC.

This chain connects TRBV5-1 to TRBJ2-7; 7 nucleotides agree with TRBD1. V dropped 0 bases and J dropped 3; count of bases not matched to a gene: 9. This CDR3 is built from 16 residues. Germline lookup yields CDR1 SGHRS and CDR2 YFSETQ. CDR3 DNA sequence: TGCGCCAGCAGCTTGGAACACAGGGGCGGCGGCTACGAGCAGTACTTC. Protein product: CASSLEHRGGGYEQYF.

This clone was detected only once. V is TRBV6-1 and J is TRBJ2-7; the D is unclear. The germline V gene encodes CDR1 MNHNS and CDR2 SASEGT. This CDR3 has 13 residues. Between the trimmed V and J ends, which lost 5 bases and 0 bases, there was a span of 8 bases. Here the CDR3 DNA reads TGTGCCAGCAGTCCTCCGGGCTCCTACGAGCAGTACTTC. Residues: CASSPPGSYEQYF.